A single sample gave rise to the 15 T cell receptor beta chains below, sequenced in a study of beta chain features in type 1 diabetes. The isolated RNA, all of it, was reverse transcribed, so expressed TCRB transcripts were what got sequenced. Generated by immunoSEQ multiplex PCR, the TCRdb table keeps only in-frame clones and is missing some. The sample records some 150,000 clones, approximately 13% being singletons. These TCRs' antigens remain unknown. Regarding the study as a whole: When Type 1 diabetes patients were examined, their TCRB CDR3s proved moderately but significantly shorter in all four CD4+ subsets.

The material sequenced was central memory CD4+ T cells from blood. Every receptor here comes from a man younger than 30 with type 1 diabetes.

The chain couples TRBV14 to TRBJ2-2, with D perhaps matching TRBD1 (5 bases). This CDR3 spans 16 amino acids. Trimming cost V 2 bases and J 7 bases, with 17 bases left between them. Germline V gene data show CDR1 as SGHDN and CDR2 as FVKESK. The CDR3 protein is CASSQTLGLTVGELFF. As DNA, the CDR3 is TGTGCCAGCAGCCAAACTCTGGGGCTGACAGTCGGGGAGCTGTTTTTT.

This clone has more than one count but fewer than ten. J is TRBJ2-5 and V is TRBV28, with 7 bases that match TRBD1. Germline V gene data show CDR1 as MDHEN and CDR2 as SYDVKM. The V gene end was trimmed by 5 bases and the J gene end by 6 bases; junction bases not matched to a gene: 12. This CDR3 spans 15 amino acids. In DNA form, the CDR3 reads TGTGCCAGCAGTGGGCCGGGACAGTCGGGAAAGACCCAGTACTTC. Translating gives CASSGPGQSGKTQYF.

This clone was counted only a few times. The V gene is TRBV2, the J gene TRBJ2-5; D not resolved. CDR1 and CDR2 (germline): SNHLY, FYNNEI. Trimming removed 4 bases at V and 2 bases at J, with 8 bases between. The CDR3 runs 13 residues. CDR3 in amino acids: CASSVEIQETQYF. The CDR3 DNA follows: TGTGCCAGCAGTGTTGAGATACAAGAGACCCAGTACTTC.

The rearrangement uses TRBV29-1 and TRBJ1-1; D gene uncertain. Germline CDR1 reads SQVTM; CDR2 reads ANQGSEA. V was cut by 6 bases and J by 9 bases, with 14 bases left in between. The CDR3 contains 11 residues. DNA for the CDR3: TGCAGCGTCGAGGGTACGGTTCAAGCTTTCTTT. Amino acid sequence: CSVEGTVQAFF.

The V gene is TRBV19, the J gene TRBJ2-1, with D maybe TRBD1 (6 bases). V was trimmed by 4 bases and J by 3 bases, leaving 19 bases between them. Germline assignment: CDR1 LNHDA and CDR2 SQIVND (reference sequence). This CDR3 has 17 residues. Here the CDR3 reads CASSNEGTGTGYNEQFF. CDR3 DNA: TGTGCCAGTAGTAACGAAGGCACAGGGACGGGCTACAATGAGCAGTTCTTC.

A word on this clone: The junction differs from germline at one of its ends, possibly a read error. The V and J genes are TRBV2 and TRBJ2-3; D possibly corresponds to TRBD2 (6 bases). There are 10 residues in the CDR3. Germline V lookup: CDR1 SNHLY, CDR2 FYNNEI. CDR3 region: CASSEGGTRF. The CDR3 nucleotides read TGTGCCAGCAGTGAAGGAGGGACTCGGTTT.

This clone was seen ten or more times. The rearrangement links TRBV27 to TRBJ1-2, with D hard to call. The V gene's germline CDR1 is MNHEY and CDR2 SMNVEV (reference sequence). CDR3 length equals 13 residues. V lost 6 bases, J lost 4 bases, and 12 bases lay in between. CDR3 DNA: TGTGCCAGCAGACCAAATTCCGGCTATGGCTACACCTTC. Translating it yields CASRPNSGYGYTF.

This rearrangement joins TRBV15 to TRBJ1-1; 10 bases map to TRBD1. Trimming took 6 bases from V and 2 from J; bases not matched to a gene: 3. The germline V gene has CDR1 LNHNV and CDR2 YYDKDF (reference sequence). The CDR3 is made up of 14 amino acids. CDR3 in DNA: TGTGCCACCAGACGACAGGGGGCAAACACTGAAGCTTTCTTT. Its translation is CATRRQGANTEAFF.

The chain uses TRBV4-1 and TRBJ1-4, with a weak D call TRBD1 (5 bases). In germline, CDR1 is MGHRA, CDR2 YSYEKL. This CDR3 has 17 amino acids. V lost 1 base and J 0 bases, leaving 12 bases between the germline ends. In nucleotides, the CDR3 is TGCGCCAGCAGCCAAGGACAGATAATCTCAACTAATGAAAAACTGTTTTTT. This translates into CASSQGQIISTNEKLFF.

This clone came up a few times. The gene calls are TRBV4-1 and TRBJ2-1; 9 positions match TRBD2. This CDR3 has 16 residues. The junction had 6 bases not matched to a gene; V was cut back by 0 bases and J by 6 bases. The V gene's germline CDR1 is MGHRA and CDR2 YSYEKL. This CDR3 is CASSQDGTSSGNEQFF. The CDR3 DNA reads TGCGCCAGCAGCCAAGACGGGACTAGCAGCGGCAATGAGCAGTTCTTC.

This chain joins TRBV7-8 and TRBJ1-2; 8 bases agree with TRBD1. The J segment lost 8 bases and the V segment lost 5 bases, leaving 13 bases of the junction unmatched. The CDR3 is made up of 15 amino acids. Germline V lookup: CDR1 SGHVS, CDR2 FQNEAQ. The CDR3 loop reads CASSDGQGAAWGYTF. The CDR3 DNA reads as TGTGCCAGCAGCGACGGACAGGGTGCTGCGTGGGGCTACACCTTC.

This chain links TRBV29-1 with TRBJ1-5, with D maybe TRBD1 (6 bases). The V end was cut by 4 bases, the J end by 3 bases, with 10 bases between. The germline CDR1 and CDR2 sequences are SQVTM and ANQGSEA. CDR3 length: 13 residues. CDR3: CSVVQGVNQPQHF. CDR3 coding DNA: TGCAGCGTTGTACAGGGAGTCAATCAGCCCCAGCATTTT.

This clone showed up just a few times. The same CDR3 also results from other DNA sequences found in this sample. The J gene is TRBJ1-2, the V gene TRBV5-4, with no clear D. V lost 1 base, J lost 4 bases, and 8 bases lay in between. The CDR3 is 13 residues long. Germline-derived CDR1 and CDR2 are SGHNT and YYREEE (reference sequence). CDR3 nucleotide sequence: TGTGCCAGCAGCTTGCCGGCAGGCTATGGCTACACCTTC. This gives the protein CASSLPAGYGYTF.

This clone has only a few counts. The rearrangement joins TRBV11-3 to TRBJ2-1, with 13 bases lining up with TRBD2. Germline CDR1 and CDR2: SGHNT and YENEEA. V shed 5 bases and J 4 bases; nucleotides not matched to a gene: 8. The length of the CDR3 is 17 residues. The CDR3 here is CASSDAGTSGAYNEQFF. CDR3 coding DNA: TGTGCCAGCAGCGACGCCGGGACTAGCGGGGCGTACAATGAGCAGTTCTTC.

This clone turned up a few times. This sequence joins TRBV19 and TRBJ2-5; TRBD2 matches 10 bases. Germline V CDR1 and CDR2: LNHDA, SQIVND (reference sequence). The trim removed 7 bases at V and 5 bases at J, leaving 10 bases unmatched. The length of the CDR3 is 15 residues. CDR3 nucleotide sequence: TGTGCCAGTACCTATAGCGGGGGGCCCCAGGAGACCCAGTACTTC. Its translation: CASTYSGGPQETQYF.